These T cell receptor beta chains were read from a single sample in a study of Ad26.COV2.S vaccination and SARS-CoV-2 variants. Data came from immunoSEQ multiplex PCR; TCRdb stores just in-frame clones and leaves some out. Of about 370,000 clones listed, approximately 86% are singletons. Sequencing used peripheral blood, obtained in a trial of Ad26.COV2.S vaccine versus placebo. These receptors all come from a person aged 18-65 years who received the Ad26.COV2.S COVID-19 vaccine or a placebo. The CDR3 runs from the conserved cysteine through the conserved F or W. Each record gives: D gene, J gene, CDR3 length, clone size, V gene, CDR3 protein, CDR3 DNA. D genes are given only for firm matches. Clone sizes are given selectively: once, few, many, or a class where the clone is expanded.

D gene: NA
J gene: TRBJ2-1
CDR3 length: 16
clone size: NA
V gene: TRBV6-2/TRBV6-3
CDR3 protein: CASSTRTVSGYNEQFF
CDR3 DNA: TGTGCCAGCAGTACCCGGACAGTTTCGGGCTACAATGAGCAGTTCTTC

D gene: TRBD1
J gene: TRBJ1-6
CDR3 length: 15
clone size: NA
V gene: TRBV5-5
CDR3 protein: CASSARTGLNSPLHF
CDR3 DNA: TGTGCCAGCAGCGCCAGGACAGGTCTTAATTCGCCCCTCCACTTT

D gene: TRBD2
J gene: TRBJ2-3
CDR3 length: 17
clone size: NA
V gene: TRBV4-2
CDR3 protein: CASSPSSGGAEADTQYF
CDR3 DNA: TGTGCCAGCAGCCCCTCTAGCGGGGGGGCCGAGGCAGATACGCAGTATTTT

D gene: TRBD1
J gene: TRBJ2-5
CDR3 length: 15
clone size: NA
V gene: TRBV7-2
CDR3 protein: CASSLGDRNQETQYF
CDR3 DNA: TGTGCCAGCAGCTTAGGGGACAGGAACCAAGAGACCCAGTACTTC

D gene: TRBD1
J gene: TRBJ2-7
CDR3 length: 15
clone size: NA
V gene: TRBV7-2
CDR3 protein: CASSLAGTGIYEQYF
CDR3 DNA: TGTGCCAGCAGCTTAGCGGGGACAGGGATCTACGAGCAGTACTTC

D gene: NA
J gene: TRBJ1-2
CDR3 length: 14
clone size: NA
V gene: TRBV18
CDR3 protein: CASSPTEGLGYYTF
CDR3 DNA: TGTGCCAGCTCCCCTACCGAGGGGCTCGGTTACTACACCTTC

D gene: TRBD1
J gene: TRBJ1-1
CDR3 length: 16
clone size: NA
V gene: TRBV18
CDR3 protein: CASSPKRQGGNTEAFF
CDR3 DNA: TGTGCCAGCTCACCGAAAAGACAGGGGGGGAACACTGAAGCTTTCTTT

D gene: TRBD1
J gene: TRBJ1-2
CDR3 length: 13
clone size: NA
V gene: TRBV12-3/TRBV12-4
CDR3 protein: CASSWDSNYGYTF
CDR3 DNA: TGTGCCAGCAGTTGGGACAGCAACTATGGCTACACCTTC

D gene: NA
J gene: TRBJ2-2
CDR3 length: 15
clone size: NA
V gene: TRBV5-1
CDR3 protein: CASKLLPGDTGELFF
CDR3 DNA: TGCGCCAGCAAACTCTTGCCGGGGGACACCGGGGAGCTGTTTTTT

D gene: TRBD1
J gene: TRBJ2-5
CDR3 length: 13
clone size: once
V gene: TRBV5-1
CDR3 protein: CASSPTGAETQYF
CDR3 DNA: TGCGCCAGCAGCCCGACAGGGGCGGAGACCCAGTACTTC

D gene: TRBD1
J gene: TRBJ1-2
CDR3 length: 13
clone size: NA
V gene: TRBV6-6
CDR3 protein: CASSEQGPYGYTF
CDR3 DNA: TGTGCCAGCAGCGAACAGGGGCCCTATGGCTACACCTTC

D gene: TRBD2
J gene: TRBJ2-7
CDR3 length: 16
clone size: NA
V gene: TRBV7-2
CDR3 protein: CASSWHGTSGQREQYF
CDR3 DNA: TGTGCCAGCAGCTGGCACGGGACTAGCGGACAGAGGGAGCAGTACTTC

D gene: NA
J gene: TRBJ1-2
CDR3 length: 15
clone size: NA
V gene: TRBV7-8
CDR3 protein: CASSKSQGTNYGYTF
CDR3 DNA: TGTGCCAGCAGCAAAAGCCAGGGAACTAACTATGGCTACACCTTC

D gene: NA
J gene: TRBJ1-6
CDR3 length: 14
clone size: NA
V gene: TRBV19
CDR3 protein: CASSILGVHSPLHF
CDR3 DNA: TGTGCCAGTAGTATTTTGGGGGTTCACTCACCCCTCCACTTT

D gene: NA
J gene: TRBJ1-6
CDR3 length: 17
clone size: few
V gene: TRBV27
CDR3 protein: CASSPRDIVSGNSPLHF
CDR3 DNA: TGTGCCAGCAGTCCGCGGGACATTGTAAGCGGGAATTCACCCCTCCACTTT

D gene: NA
J gene: TRBJ2-7
CDR3 length: 16
clone size: NA
V gene: TRBV23-1
CDR3 protein: CASSQSKSCGSYEQYF
CDR3 DNA: TGCGCCAGCAGTCAATCTAAATCTTGTGGCTCCTACGAGCAGTACTTC

D gene: NA
J gene: TRBJ2-3
CDR3 length: 16
clone size: NA
V gene: TRBV7-8
CDR3 protein: CASSLSSGQSTDTQYF
CDR3 DNA: TGTGCCAGCAGCTTATCTTCCGGACAGAGCACAGATACGCAGTATTTT

D gene: NA
J gene: TRBJ1-5
CDR3 length: 14
clone size: NA
V gene: TRBV12-5
CDR3 protein: CASGLSGGPAPQHF
CDR3 DNA: TGTGCTAGTGGTTTGTCGGGCGGCCCAGCACCCCAGCATTTT

D gene: TRBD2
J gene: TRBJ2-5
CDR3 length: 16
clone size: NA
V gene: TRBV2
CDR3 protein: CASSDWGAGVSETQYF
CDR3 DNA: TGTGCCAGCAGTGATTGGGGAGCGGGGGTTTCAGAGACCCAGTACTTC

D gene: NA
J gene: TRBJ1-1
CDR3 length: 17
clone size: NA
V gene: TRBV6-1
CDR3 protein: CASSEAGGQGIMAEAFF
CDR3 DNA: TGTGCCAGCAGTGAAGCGGGAGGCCAAGGAATTATGGCTGAAGCTTTCTTT

D gene: TRBD1
J gene: TRBJ1-5
CDR3 length: 15
clone size: NA
V gene: TRBV10-2
CDR3 protein: CASNPGQGGNQPQHF
CDR3 DNA: TGCGCCAGCAACCCTGGACAGGGAGGGAATCAGCCCCAGCATTTT

D gene: NA
J gene: TRBJ2-5
CDR3 length: 16
clone size: NA
V gene: TRBV7-9
CDR3 protein: CASSPGRGVYQETQYF
CDR3 DNA: TGTGCCAGCAGCCCCGGCCGTGGGGTTTATCAAGAGACCCAGTACTTC

D gene: NA
J gene: TRBJ2-2
CDR3 length: 15
clone size: once
V gene: TRBV6-5
CDR3 protein: CASSYEVMNTGELFF
CDR3 DNA: TGTGCCAGCAGTTACGAGGTCATGAACACCGGGGAGCTGTTTTTT

D gene: TRBD1
J gene: TRBJ2-6
CDR3 length: 19
clone size: NA
V gene: TRBV4-1
CDR3 protein: CASSQQPGQAHPGANVLTF
CDR3 DNA: TGCGCCAGCAGCCAACAACCGGGACAGGCCCACCCAGGGGCCAACGTCCTGACTTTC

D gene: TRBD1
J gene: TRBJ2-3
CDR3 length: 16
clone size: NA
V gene: TRBV5-6
CDR3 protein: CASSQGQGASTDTQYF
CDR3 DNA: TGTGCCAGCAGCCAGGGACAGGGGGCTAGCACAGATACGCAGTATTTT

D gene: NA
J gene: TRBJ2-5
CDR3 length: 15
clone size: NA
V gene: TRBV2
CDR3 protein: CASSFLRDSQETQYF
CDR3 DNA: TGTGCCAGCAGTTTTCTTCGGGACTCCCAAGAGACCCAGTACTTC

D gene: TRBD1
J gene: TRBJ2-1
CDR3 length: 16
clone size: NA
V gene: TRBV27
CDR3 protein: CASSRGQGEGRNEQFF
CDR3 DNA: TGTGCCAGCAGTCGGGGACAGGGAGAGGGTCGCAATGAGCAGTTCTTC

D gene: NA
J gene: TRBJ2-7
CDR3 length: 12
clone size: NA
V gene: TRBV30
CDR3 protein: CAWSVHSYEQYF
CDR3 DNA: TGTGCCTGGAGTGTACACTCCTACGAGCAGTACTTC

D gene: TRBD1
J gene: TRBJ1-2
CDR3 length: 15
clone size: few
V gene: TRBV4-2
CDR3 protein: CASSQDHRGLGGYTF
CDR3 DNA: TGTGCCAGCAGCCAGGACCACAGGGGGCTCGGAGGCTACACCTTC

D gene: NA
J gene: TRBJ1-4
CDR3 length: 13
clone size: NA
V gene: TRBV6-6
CDR3 protein: CASLRTGGEKLFF
CDR3 DNA: TGTGCCAGCCTTCGTACGGGGGGTGAAAAACTGTTTTTT

D gene: NA
J gene: TRBJ1-5
CDR3 length: 13
clone size: once
V gene: TRBV19
CDR3 protein: CASSISTNQPQHF
CDR3 DNA: TGTGCCAGTAGTATCAGCACCAATCAGCCCCAGCATTTT

D gene: TRBD1
J gene: TRBJ1-1
CDR3 length: 13
clone size: NA
V gene: TRBV10-3
CDR3 protein: CAITPTGEERVFF
CDR3 DNA: TGTGCCATCACCCCGACAGGGGAGGAAAGAGTTTTCTTT

D gene: TRBD2
J gene: TRBJ2-3
CDR3 length: 11
clone size: NA
V gene: TRBV5-6
CDR3 protein: CASSPGGTQYF
CDR3 DNA: TGTGCCAGCAGCCCGGGGGGTACGCAGTATTTT

D gene: NA
J gene: TRBJ2-6
CDR3 length: 17
clone size: NA
V gene: TRBV7-6
CDR3 protein: CASSLAWVGSGANVLTF
CDR3 DNA: TGTGCCAGCAGCTTAGCGTGGGTGGGCTCTGGGGCCAACGTCCTGACTTTC

D gene: NA
J gene: TRBJ2-3
CDR3 length: 13
clone size: NA
V gene: TRBV5-4
CDR3 protein: CASSLGHQNTQYF
CDR3 DNA: TGTGCCAGCAGCCTGGGACACCAAAATACGCAGTATTTT

D gene: TRBD1
J gene: TRBJ1-2
CDR3 length: 14
clone size: once
V gene: TRBV4-3
CDR3 protein: CASSQGQGSYGYTF
CDR3 DNA: TGCGCCAGCAGCCAAGGACAGGGGAGCTATGGCTACACCTTC

D gene: NA
J gene: TRBJ1-3
CDR3 length: 15
clone size: NA
V gene: TRBV6-1
CDR3 protein: CASSEPQVAGNTIYF
CDR3 DNA: TGTGCCAGCAGTGAACCCCAGGTTGCCGGAAACACCATATATTTT

D gene: TRBD1
J gene: TRBJ1-1
CDR3 length: 18
clone size: NA
V gene: TRBV12-5
CDR3 protein: CASGLTGQASPWGTEAFF
CDR3 DNA: TGTGCTAGTGGTTTAACGGGACAGGCCTCACCCTGGGGCACTGAAGCTTTCTTT

D gene: NA
J gene: TRBJ2-2
CDR3 length: 13
clone size: NA
V gene: TRBV5-4
CDR3 protein: CASSYQYTGELFF
CDR3 DNA: TGTGCCAGCAGTTACCAGTACACCGGGGAGCTGTTTTTT

D gene: TRBD1
J gene: TRBJ1-3
CDR3 length: 17
clone size: NA
V gene: TRBV7-2
CDR3 protein: CASSLASGQTGRSTIYF
CDR3 DNA: TGTGCCAGCAGCTTAGCTTCGGGCCAGACAGGGCGAAGCACCATATATTTT

D gene: TRBD1
J gene: TRBJ2-3
CDR3 length: 14
clone size: NA
V gene: TRBV5-1
CDR3 protein: CASSLGDRAHTQYF
CDR3 DNA: TGCGCCAGCAGCCTGGGGGACAGGGCTCATACGCAGTATTTT

D gene: NA
J gene: TRBJ1-3
CDR3 length: 14
clone size: NA
V gene: TRBV10-1
CDR3 protein: CASSDGSPGNTIYF
CDR3 DNA: TGCGCCAGCAGTGATGGGAGCCCTGGAAACACCATATATTTT

D gene: NA
J gene: TRBJ1-1
CDR3 length: 15
clone size: NA
V gene: TRBV7-8
CDR3 protein: CASSALGRADTEAFF
CDR3 DNA: TGTGCCAGCAGCGCCCTGGGCAGGGCGGACACTGAAGCTTTCTTT